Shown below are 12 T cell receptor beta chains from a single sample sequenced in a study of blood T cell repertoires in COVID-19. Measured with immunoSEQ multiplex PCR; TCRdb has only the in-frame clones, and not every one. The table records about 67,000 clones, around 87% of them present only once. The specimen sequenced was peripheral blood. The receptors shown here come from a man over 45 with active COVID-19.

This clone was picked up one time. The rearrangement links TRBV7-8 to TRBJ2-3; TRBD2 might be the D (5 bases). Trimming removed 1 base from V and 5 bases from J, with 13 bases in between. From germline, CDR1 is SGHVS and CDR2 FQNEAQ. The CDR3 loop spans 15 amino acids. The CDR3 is CASSLGVGMGDTQYF. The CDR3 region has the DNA TGTGCCAGCAGCTTAGGTGTCGGGATGGGAGATACGCAGTATTTT.

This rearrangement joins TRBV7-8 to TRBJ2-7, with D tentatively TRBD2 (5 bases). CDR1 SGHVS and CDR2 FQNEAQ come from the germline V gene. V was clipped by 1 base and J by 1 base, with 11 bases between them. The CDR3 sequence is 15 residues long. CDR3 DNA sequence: TGTGCCAGCAGCTTAGGCGGACTCTCGTCCTACGAGCAGTACTTC. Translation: CASSLGGLSSYEQYF. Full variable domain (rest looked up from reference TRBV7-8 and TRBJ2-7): GAGVSQSPRYKVAKRGQDVALRCDPISGHVSLFWYQQALGQGPEFLTYFQNEAQLDKSGLPSDRFFAERPEGSVSTLKIQRTQQEDSAVYLCASSLGGLSSYEQYFGPGTRLTVT.

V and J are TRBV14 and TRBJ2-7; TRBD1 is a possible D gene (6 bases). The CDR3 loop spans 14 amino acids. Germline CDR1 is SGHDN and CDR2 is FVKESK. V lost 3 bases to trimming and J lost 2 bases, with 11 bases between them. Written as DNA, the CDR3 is TGTGCCAGCAGCCACCAGGGGAAGCCCTACGAGCAGTACTTC. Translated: CASSHQGKPYEQYF.

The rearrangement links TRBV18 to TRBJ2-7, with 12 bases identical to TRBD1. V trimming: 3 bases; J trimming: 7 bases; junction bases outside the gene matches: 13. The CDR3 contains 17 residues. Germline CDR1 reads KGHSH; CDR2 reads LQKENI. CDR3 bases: TGTGCCAGCTCACCGGCTCGACCGGGACAGGGGGCGAGGGAGCAGTACTTC. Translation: CASSPARPGQGAREQYF.

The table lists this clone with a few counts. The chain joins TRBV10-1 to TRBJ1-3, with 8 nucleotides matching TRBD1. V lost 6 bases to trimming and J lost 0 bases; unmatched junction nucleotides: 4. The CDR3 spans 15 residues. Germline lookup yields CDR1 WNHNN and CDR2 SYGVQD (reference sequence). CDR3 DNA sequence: TGCGCCAGCAGGGACAGGGTTCTCTCTGGAAACACCATATATTTT. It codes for CASRDRVLSGNTIYF.

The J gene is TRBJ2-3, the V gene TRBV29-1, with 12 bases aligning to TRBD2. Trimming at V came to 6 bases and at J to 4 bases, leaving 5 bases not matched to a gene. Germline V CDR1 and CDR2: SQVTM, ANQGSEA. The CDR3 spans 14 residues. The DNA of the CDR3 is TGCAGCGTGCCGGGACTAGCGGGCCCAGATACGCAGTATTTT. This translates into CSVPGLAGPDTQYF.

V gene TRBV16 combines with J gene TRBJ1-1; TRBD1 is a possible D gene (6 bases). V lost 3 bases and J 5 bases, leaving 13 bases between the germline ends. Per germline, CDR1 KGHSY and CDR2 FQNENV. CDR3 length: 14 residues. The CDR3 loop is CASSQAGGRTEAFF. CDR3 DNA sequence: TGTGCCAGCAGCCAGGCGGGGGGCAGGACTGAAGCTTTCTTT.

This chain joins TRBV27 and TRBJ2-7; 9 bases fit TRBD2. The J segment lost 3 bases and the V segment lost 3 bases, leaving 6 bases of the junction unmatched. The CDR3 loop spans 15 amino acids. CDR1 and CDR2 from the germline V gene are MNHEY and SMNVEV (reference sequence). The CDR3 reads CASSFRPSGIYEQYF. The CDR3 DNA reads TGTGCCAGCAGTTTCCGGCCTAGCGGGATCTACGAGCAGTACTTC.

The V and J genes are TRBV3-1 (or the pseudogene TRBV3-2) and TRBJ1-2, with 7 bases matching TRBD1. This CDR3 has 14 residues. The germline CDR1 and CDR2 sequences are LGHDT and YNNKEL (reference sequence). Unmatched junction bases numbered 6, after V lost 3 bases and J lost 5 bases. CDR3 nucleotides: TGTGCCAGCAGCCACGACAGGGTTCGGTATGGCTACACCTTC. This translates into CASSHDRVRYGYTF.

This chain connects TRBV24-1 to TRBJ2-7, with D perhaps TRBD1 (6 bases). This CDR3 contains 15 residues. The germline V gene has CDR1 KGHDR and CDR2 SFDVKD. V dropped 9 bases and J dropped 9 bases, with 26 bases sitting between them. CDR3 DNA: TGTGCCACCTCAAAAACGGGACACGCGACGTTGGGGCAGTACTTC. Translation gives CATSKTGHATLGQYF.

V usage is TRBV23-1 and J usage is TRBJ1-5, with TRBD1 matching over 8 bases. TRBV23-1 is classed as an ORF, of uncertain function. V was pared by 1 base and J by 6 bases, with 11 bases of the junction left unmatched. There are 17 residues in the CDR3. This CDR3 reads CASSQFPQDRVRQPQHF. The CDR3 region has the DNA TGCGCCAGCAGTCAATTTCCCCAGGACAGGGTTCGTCAGCCCCAGCATTTT.

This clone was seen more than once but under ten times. The CDR3 DNA reads TGTGCCAGCAGCCAGGCGGGCCAGACGTCCAATACGCAGTATTTT. This sequence encodes CASSQAGQTSNTQYF. This chain uses TRBV9 with TRBJ2-3; D may be TRBD2 (5 bases). This CDR3 region has 15 residues. Trimming took off 4 bases at V and 7 bases at J, with 19 bases between the two ends. CDR1 and CDR2 (germline): SGDLS, YYNGEE.